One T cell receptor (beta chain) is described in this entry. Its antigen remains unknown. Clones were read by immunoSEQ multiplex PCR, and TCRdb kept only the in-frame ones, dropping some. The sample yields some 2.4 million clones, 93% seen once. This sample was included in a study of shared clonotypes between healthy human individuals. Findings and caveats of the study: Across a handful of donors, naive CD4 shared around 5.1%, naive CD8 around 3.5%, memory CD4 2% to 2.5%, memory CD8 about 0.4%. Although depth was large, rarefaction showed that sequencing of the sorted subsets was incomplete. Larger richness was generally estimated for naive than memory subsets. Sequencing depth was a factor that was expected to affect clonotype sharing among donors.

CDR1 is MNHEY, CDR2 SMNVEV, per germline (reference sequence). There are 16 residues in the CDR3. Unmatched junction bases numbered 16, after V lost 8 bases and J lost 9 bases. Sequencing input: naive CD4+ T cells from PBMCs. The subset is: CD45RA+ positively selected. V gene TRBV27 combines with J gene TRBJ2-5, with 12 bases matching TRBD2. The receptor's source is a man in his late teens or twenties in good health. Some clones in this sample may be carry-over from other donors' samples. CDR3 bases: TGTGCCAGCGGGACACTAGCGGGAGGCCTCTTTTGGTCCCAGTACTTC. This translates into CASGTLAGGLFWSQYF.